The 21 T cell receptor beta chains below were found in one sample sequenced in a study of T cells after posttransplantation cyclophosphamide. Sequencing was performed with immunoSEQ multiplex PCR; in TCRdb, only in-frame clones are kept and a portion is missing. The sample includes some 2,500 clones, roughly two thirds seen only once; the top ten take roughly a quarter. Cyclophosphamide on days +3 and +4 followed busulfan-fludarabine conditioning and a marrow graft. The specimen was PBMCs, collected 30 days after allogeneic stem cell transplant with posttransplant cyclophosphamide. The origin of the receptors is a female patient aged 45-65 years who received an allogeneic stem cell transplant from a related donor, was CMV-positive, and had no GVHD. The graft donor may have given rise to some T cells.

This clone has only one observation. The gene calls are TRBV28 and TRBJ1-2; D is uncertain. Germline CDR1 is MDHEN and CDR2 is SYDVKM. V was clipped by 5 bases and J by 2 bases, with 9 bases between them. The CDR3 runs to 13 residues. The CDR3 region has the DNA TGTGCCAGCAGTGAGACACCGAACTATGGCTACACCTTC. It specifies CASSETPNYGYTF.

In the case of this clone: At one boundary the junction diverges from the germline segment, which might be a read error. The rearrangement links TRBV30 to TRBJ1-1, with D hard to call. This CDR3 has 10 residues. The germline V gene has CDR1 GTSNPN and CDR2 SVGIG (reference sequence). This CDR3 is CARSSAVAFF. The CDR3 region has the DNA TGTGCCCGGAGCAGCGCCGTGGCTTTCTTT.

This sequence joins TRBV9 and TRBJ1-4, with a tentative D call TRBD1 (5 bases). The length of the CDR3 is 14 residues. The germline V gene has CDR1 SGDLS and CDR2 YYNGEE. Trimming removed 2 bases from V and 1 base from J, with 6 bases in between. The CDR3 nucleotides are TGTGCCAGCAGCGTCGGGGGAACTAATGAAAAACTGTTTTTT. Its protein product is CASSVGGTNEKLFF. The whole variable domain, remainder taken from reference TRBV9 and TRBJ1-4, is DSGVTQTPKHLITATGQRVTLRCSPRSGDLSVYWYQQSLDQGLQFLIQYYNGEERAKGNILERFSAQQFPDLHSELNLSSLELGDSALYFCASSVGGTNEKLFFGSGTQLSVL.

The genes are TRBV6-5 and TRBJ2-7; TRBD2 is a possible D gene (6 bases). Germline-derived CDR1 and CDR2 are MNHEY and SVGAGI. CDR3 length: 12 amino acids. Trimming shortened V by 6 bases and J by 3 bases, and 9 bases separated the two germline ends. For the CDR3, the DNA is TGTGCCAGCAGGGGGGGAAACTACGAGCAGTACTTC. Translating gives CASRGGNYEQYF.

The rearrangement uses TRBV19 and TRBJ2-7; 10 bases fit TRBD1. V shed 6 bases, J shed 6 bases, and the junction held 5 bases outside the gene matches. CDR1 is LNHDA, CDR2 SQIVND, per germline (reference sequence). The CDR3 contains 13 residues. The CDR3 is CASSPGTGVEQYF. The CDR3 DNA sequence: TGTGCCAGTAGCCCCGGGACAGGGGTCGAGCAGTACTTC. Full variable domain (missing parts from reference TRBV19 and TRBJ2-7): DGGITQSPKYLFRKEGQNVTLSCEQNLNHDAMYWYRQDPGQGLRLIYYSQIVNDFQKGDIAEGYSVSREKKESFPLTVTSAQKNPTAFYLCASSPGTGVEQYFGPGTRLTVT.

The chain carries TRBV18 and TRBJ1-1; D unresolved. Germline CDR1 KGHSH, CDR2 LQKENI. V lost 3 bases and J 1 base, leaving 9 bases between the germline ends. The CDR3 is 14 amino acids. The CDR3 reads CASSPQTQNTEAFF. DNA of the CDR3: TGTGCCAGCTCACCCCAAACACAGAACACTGAAGCTTTCTTT.

The J gene is TRBJ2-5, the V gene TRBV6-6, with a tentative D call TRBD1 (6 bases). Germline values: CDR1 MNHNY, CDR2 SVGAGI (reference sequence). The CDR3 is 15 amino acids. The V gene lost 2 bases and the J gene lost 1 base, with 11 bases spanning the gap. The CDR3 DNA is TGTGCCAGCAGTTACGGGGGCAGGGGCCAAGAGACCCAGTACTTC. Translation gives CASSYGGRGQETQYF.

The genes are TRBV2 and TRBJ2-1, with TRBD2 matching 9 bases. After removal of 4 bases from V and 9 bases from J, the junction contained 10 bases not matched to a gene. Germline V gene sequence: CDR1 SNHLY, CDR2 FYNNEI. The CDR3 is 15 amino acids. The CDR3 loop is CASSVLAGVKGEQFF. Here the CDR3 DNA reads TGTGCCAGCAGTGTATTAGCGGGGGTTAAGGGTGAGCAGTTCTTC.

This chain connects TRBV18 to TRBJ1-1; 8 bases are a match to TRBD1. The CDR3 runs to 15 residues. Germline lookup yields CDR1 KGHSH and CDR2 LQKENI. V lost 5 bases, J lost 3 bases, and 8 bases stayed unmatched. This CDR3 reads CASSGLQGAYTEAFF. The DNA for the CDR3 is TGTGCCAGCTCAGGGCTCCAGGGGGCCTACACTGAAGCTTTCTTT.

This clone was seen a single time. The chain employs TRBV6-5 and TRBJ2-1; D might be TRBD1 (5 bases). Between the trimmed V and J ends, which lost 6 bases and 0 bases, there was a span of 12 bases. In germline, CDR1 is MNHEY, CDR2 SVGAGI. The CDR3 spans 15 residues. CDR3 coding DNA: TGTGCCAGCAGCCGTTCAGGGATCTCCTACAATGAGCAGTTCTTC. Its protein is CASSRSGISYNEQFF.

The chain combines TRBV6-5 with TRBJ2-7; 10 bases map to TRBD1. V dropped 0 bases and J dropped 9; count of bases not matched to a gene: 8. Germline V lookup: CDR1 MNHEY, CDR2 SVGAGI. This CDR3 comprises 15 residues. CDR3 sequence (DNA): TGTGCCAGCAGTTACTCCACCGGGACAGGGGAGGCGCAGTACTTC. Amino acid sequence: CASSYSTGTGEAQYF.

The chain is built from TRBV28 and TRBJ2-7; the D gene is possibly TRBD2 (6 bases). Germline V gene data show CDR1 as MDHEN and CDR2 as SYDVKM. V shed 6 bases and J shed 4 bases, with 10 bases lying between them. CDR3 size: 12 residues. CDR3 in amino acids: CASSSGLYEQYF. Here the CDR3 DNA reads TGTGCCAGCAGCTCGGGACTTTACGAGCAGTACTTC.

This clone came up a few times. This chain joins TRBV5-1 and TRBJ1-1; D is ambiguous. The CDR3 extends over 14 amino acids. From germline, CDR1 is SGHRS and CDR2 YFSETQ. V lost 3 bases and J lost 0, with 9 bases in between. CDR3 in DNA: TGCGCCAGCAGCTCAGATCCAGTGAACACTGAAGCTTTCTTT. The encoded protein is CASSSDPVNTEAFF. The full variable domain, completed using reference TRBV5-1 and TRBJ1-1, is KAGVTQTPRYLIKTRGQQVTLSCSPISGHRSVSWYQQTPGQGLQFLFEYFSETQRNKGNFPGRFSGRQFSNSRSEMNVSTLELGDSALYLCASSSDPVNTEAFFGQGTRLTVV.

This chain connects TRBV30 to TRBJ1-3; the match to TRBD1 covers 8 bases. The germline CDR1 and CDR2 sequences are GTSNPN and SVGIG (reference sequence). V was pared by 3 bases and J by 7 bases, with 11 bases of the junction left unmatched. CDR3 length: 15 residues. CDR3 coding DNA: TGTGCCTGGAGGGACCAGGGGGCCTTGCGGAACACCATATATTTT. This gives the protein CAWRDQGALRNTIYF.

The rearrangement links TRBV6-4 to TRBJ2-5; TRBD2 matches at 10 bases. The CDR3 covers 15 residues. Trimming cost V 4 bases and J 4 bases; bases outside gene matches: 6. Per the germline V gene, CDR1 is MRHNA and CDR2 is SNTAGT. In DNA form, the CDR3 reads TGTGCCAGCAGTGTGAGCGGGGGGGCCGGAGAGACCCAGTACTTC. Translated: CASSVSGGAGETQYF.

The chain links TRBV4-2 to TRBJ2-1, with TRBD2 matching 8 bases. V shed 4 bases and J 2 bases; nucleotides not matched to a gene: 10. The germline gives CDR1 LGHNA, CDR2 YNFKEQ. This CDR3 has 17 residues. The CDR3 protein is CASSPRTSGNAYNEQFF. The CDR3 DNA sequence: TGTGCCAGCAGCCCCCGAACTAGCGGCAATGCCTACAATGAGCAGTTCTTC.

In this sample, this clone turned up a few times. The V call is TRBV2, the J call TRBJ2-7; D not certain. The CDR3 extends over 13 amino acids. Germline V lookup: CDR1 SNHLY, CDR2 FYNNEI. V was clipped by 5 bases and J by 3 bases, with 11 bases between them. CDR3 region: CASSIRRGYEQYF. In nucleotides, the CDR3 is TGTGCCAGCAGTATACGTCGAGGCTACGAGCAGTACTTC.

In DNA, the CDR3 is TGTGCCTGGGACCCCGGGAGGGCGGACTATGGCTACACCTTC. As protein: CAWDPGRADYGYTF. The V gene is TRBV30, the J gene TRBJ1-2; no definite D call. Trimming left V 5 bases short and J 3 bases short, with 16 bases between. This CDR3 region has 14 residues. CDR1 GTSNPN and CDR2 SVGIG come from the germline V gene (reference sequence).

The V and J genes are TRBV9 and TRBJ2-1; the D gene is possibly TRBD2 (7 bases). Germline CDR1 and CDR2: SGDLS and YYNGEE. V lost 2 bases to trimming and J lost 8 bases, with 14 bases between them. The CDR3 spans 14 residues. The chain's CDR3 is CASSVYQGRDEQFF. Written as DNA, the CDR3 is TGTGCCAGCAGCGTGTATCAGGGGAGGGATGAGCAGTTCTTC.

The gene calls are TRBV6-4 and TRBJ1-1; unclear D gene. Germline values: CDR1 MRHNA, CDR2 SNTAGT. This CDR3 comprises 13 residues. V was clipped by 5 bases and J by 2 bases, with 9 bases between them. In DNA, the CDR3 is TGTGCCAGCAGTCAGGAGGTTAACACTGAAGCTTTCTTT. It encodes CASSQEVNTEAFF.

This sequence joins TRBV5-5 and TRBJ2-2; D is undetermined. Deletions cut 0 bases from V and 3 bases from J, with 12 bases between. The CDR3 has 16 amino acids. Germline CDR1 SGHKS, CDR2 YYEKEE (reference sequence). DNA of the CDR3: TGTGCCAGCAGCTTGGAGGTGGGCGCCGACACCGGGGAGCTGTTTTTT. Residues: CASSLEVGADTGELFF.